This TCR beta chain emerged from a study of T-cell memory formation after mild COVID-19. Study context: Across donors, TCR clusters were largely donor specific.

The CDR3 sequence is 13 residues long. In germline, CDR1 is SGHKS, CDR2 YYEKEE (reference sequence). Trimming shortened V by 5 bases and J by 3 bases, and 12 bases separated the two germline ends. Findings and limits, study-wide: Clones that shrank (day 15 to 85) were balanced CD4/CD8, whereas later expanders leaned CD4+. CD4+ clones that contracted lay mainly in CM and EM; CD8+ ones lay in EMRA. Researchers found some responding clones in pre-infection memory, a sign that cross-reactive memory joined.

Each CDR3 protein is one row after TCRdb ran MiXCR on the 5' RACE reads. The data show around 370,000 distinct CDR3 sequences, 21% seen once. Note on this clonotype: Its antigen is not identified.

V usage is TRBV5-5 and J usage is TRBJ2-7; D is perhaps TRBD1 or TRBD2 (5 bases each). The sequenced sample consisted of PBMCs or a T cell subset sorted from them (not recorded which). This sequence originates from an adult woman who had mild COVID-19 (a few samples of this study predate the infection). Cell type and time point are not known. CDR3 in amino acids: CASRVGAVYEQYF. In DNA, the CDR3 is TGTGCCAGCAGGGTCGGGGCAGTCTACGAGCAGTACTTC.